This T cell receptor (beta chain) is drawn from a study of post-analysis software for immune sequencing data (dated by TCRdb to 2013 to 2016). In terms of the full investigation: Recorded disease courses included relapsing-remitting, secondary progressive and progressive-relapsing multiple sclerosis, with some patients lacking subtype annotation. A subset of samples was prepared in parallel using single-end sample barcoding, then pooled and co-amplified after Illumina adapter ligation. The multiple sclerosis patient repertoires were compared with around ten previously published healthy control repertoires from donors aged 6 to 25 years.

TCR beta repertoires were profiled from peripheral blood of about a dozen young patients with multiple sclerosis to demonstrate the VDJtools post-analysis software. The patients with multiple sclerosis were children and adolescents between roughly 6 and 17 years of age. Library generation was performed with PCR. Sequencing instrument: Illumina HiSeq 2500. To reduce PCR and sequencing biases, unique molecular identifiers were built into the TCR beta cDNA libraries. Roughly 500,000 cDNA molecules were obtained per 1 to 10 million input T cells, so each molecule approximated one T cell. The patient libraries were prepared and sequenced with the same protocol used for the earlier healthy control dataset. Samples belonging to the same batch were prepared together, multiplexed and sequenced on a shared HiSeq lane. The paper's data handling went like this. MIGEC handled the raw barcoded reads, throwing out single-read molecular identifier groups before consensus assembly and CDR3 extraction. VDJtools was used for post-analysis of the clonotype tables, with diversity normalized by down-sampling every dataset to the smallest sample size. To correct batch-related cross-sample contamination, repertoire overlap clustering matched CDR3 amino acid sequences but not nucleotide sequences. Clones were called with MiXCR by TCRdb after fastp trimmed the public reads at Q25, and only in-frame beta chains were retained. Identical CDR3 protein sequences are pooled into one entry, listed with their most common genes and DNA. None of the V and J calls come from the authors' own analysis; TCRdb made them. The sample table shows about 500,000 distinct CDR3 sequences, and over 35% are seen once. Of the sample, about 12% falls within the top ten clones.

Broad study findings and their caveats: Significantly higher frequencies in patients than in controls were found for roughly 5 TRBV segments, including TRBV5-6, TRBV5-1 and TRBV20-1. The multiple sclerosis patient group was slightly younger than the control group. Direct clustering with F measure showed strong co-clustering of samples prepared in the same batch, prompting a batch-effect correction. Significantly lower normalized Chao1 diversity was found in multiple sclerosis patients than in controls, suggesting substantial peripheral T-cell clonal expansion.

This clonotype was picked up many times. Its antigen specificity is not known. Base qualities were left out, and no much larger clone turns up one base away. The germline V gene supplies CDR1 ENHRY and CDR2 SYGVKD. V trim: 3 bases; J trim: 3 bases; unmatched bases: 1. Its CDR3 holds 13 amino acids, cysteine through phenylalanine. Only the CDR3 part of the read is kept: 39 bases, read in frame from the first base. This TCR was recovered from a girl aged 5 to 17 with multiple sclerosis. The rearranged segments are TRBV10-3 and TRBJ2-5, and 7 junctional nucleotides match TRBD2. What was sequenced was blood. The CDR3 amino acid sequence is: CAISDSGEETQYF. The nucleotide sequence reads TGTGCCATCAGTGACAGCGGGGAAGAGACCCAGTACTTC.